The next 11 T cell receptor beta chains were all read from a single sample in a study of blood T cell repertoires in COVID-19. Only in-frame clones appear in the TCRdb table, and some are missing; sequencing was by immunoSEQ multiplex PCR. The sample includes over 150,000 clones, more than 65% seen only once; the top ten take 11%. Sample: peripheral blood. These receptors all come from a man aged 70-80 years with active or convalescent COVID-19.

This chain joins TRBV18 and TRBJ2-1, with TRBD2 matching 13 bases. CDR1 is KGHSH, CDR2 LQKENI, per germline. This CDR3 contains 18 residues. J was trimmed by 6 bases and V by 3 bases; bases with no gene match: 11. The CDR3 region has the DNA TGTGCCAGCTCACCCCCCGGACTAGCGGGAGCAGGGGTCAATGAGCAGTTCTTC. Its protein product is CASSPPGLAGAGVNEQFF. Full variable domain (rest looked up from reference TRBV18 and TRBJ2-1): NAGVMQNPRHLVRRRGQEARLRCSPMKGHSHVYWYRQLPEEGLKFMVYLQKENIIDESGMPKERFSAEFPKEGPSILRIQQVVRGDSAAYFCASSPPGLAGAGVNEQFFGPGTRLTVL.

CDR3 residues: CSAPKETEAFF. The CDR3 DNA sequence: TGCAGTGCCCCGAAGGAGACTGAAGCTTTCTTT. The chain employs TRBV20-1 and TRBJ1-1; D gene uncertain. The CDR3 loop spans 11 amino acids. V lost 6 bases to trimming and J lost 5 bases, with 10 bases between them. Germline CDR1 is DFQATT and CDR2 is SNEGSKA (reference sequence).

The chain couples TRBV3-1 (or the pseudogene TRBV3-2) to TRBJ2-2; no clear D gene. CDR1 and CDR2 (germline): LGHDT, YNNKEL (reference sequence). The CDR3 runs to 12 residues. Trimming removed 3 bases at V and 6 bases at J, with 5 bases between. CDR3 sequence reads: CASSQRSGELFF. The DNA of the CDR3 is TGTGCCAGCAGCCAGAGGTCCGGGGAGCTGTTTTTT.

The rearrangement links TRBV18 to TRBJ1-5; a weak D match, TRBD1 (5 bases). The CDR3 has 15 residues. The V end was cut by 2 bases, the J end by 9 bases, with 17 bases between. The germline V gene has CDR1 KGHSH and CDR2 LQKENI. CDR3 sequence: CASSPRPGPEGPQHF. CDR3 coding DNA: TGTGCCAGCTCACCAAGACCGGGACCGGAGGGGCCCCAGCATTTT.

This chain uses TRBV6-6 with TRBJ1-2, with D tentatively TRBD1 (6 bases). Trimming removed 6 bases from V and 4 bases from J, with 15 bases in between. CDR1 and CDR2 (germline): MNHNY, SVGAGI (reference sequence). CDR3 size: 14 residues. This CDR3 reads CASSTVQGSYGYTF. DNA of the CDR3: TGTGCCAGCAGCACAGTCCAGGGGTCCTATGGCTACACCTTC.

This chain uses TRBV6-6 with TRBJ1-5; D gene unclear. Germline CDR1 MNHNY, CDR2 SVGAGI (reference sequence). This CDR3 spans 15 amino acids. V was cut by 5 bases and J by 4 bases, with 15 bases left in between. The CDR3 spells CASSHTDSRNQPQHF. The DNA of the CDR3 is TGTGCCAGCAGTCATACGGACTCCCGGAATCAGCCCCAGCATTTT.

The chain carries TRBV9 and TRBJ2-1; 9 bases line up with TRBD2. The CDR3 has 16 amino acids. CDR1 is SGDLS, CDR2 YYNGEE, per germline. V shed 0 bases, J shed 4 bases, and the junction held 5 bases outside the gene matches. The DNA of the CDR3 is TGTGCCAGCAGCGTAGTACTCGCGGGAGGGTACAATGAGCAGTTCTTC. Translation: CASSVVLAGGYNEQFF. The variable domain in full, completed from reference TRBV9 and TRBJ2-1, reads DSGVTQTPKHLITATGQRVTLRCSPRSGDLSVYWYQQSLDQGLQFLIQYYNGEERAKGNILERFSAQQFPDLHSELNLSSLELGDSALYFCASSVVLAGGYNEQFFGPGTRLTVL.

Concerning this clone: Other DNA sequences in this sample translate to the same CDR3. The chain combines TRBV4-3 with TRBJ1-3, with 9 bases that match TRBD1. The CDR3 extends over 15 amino acids. Germline trimming cut 1 base from V and 3 bases from J; bases unmatched to any gene: 1. Germline loops: CDR1 LGHNA, CDR2 YSLEER. CDR3 DNA: TGCGCCAGCAGCCAAGGGACAGGGGATGGAAACACCATATATTTT. Translation: CASSQGTGDGNTIYF.

J is TRBJ2-6 and V is TRBV28; perhaps TRBD1 as D (5 bases). The V end lost 10 bases, the J end lost 0 bases, and 10 bases lay between the germline ends. This CDR3 has 14 amino acids. Germline values: CDR1 MDHEN, CDR2 SYDVKM. In DNA, the CDR3 is TGTGCCACCCTCCAGGGCTCTGGGGCCAACGTCCTGACTTTC. Translation: CATLQGSGANVLTF.

The chain has TRBV6-1 and TRBJ1-1; 8 positions agree with TRBD1. CDR1 and CDR2 (germline): MNHNS, SASEGT. J lost 5 bases, V lost 1 base, and 3 bases had no gene match. The CDR3 contains 14 residues. In DNA form, the CDR3 reads TGTGCCAGCAGTGAAGGATACAGGGGGACTGAAGCTTTCTTT. Translation: CASSEGYRGTEAFF.

This chain links TRBV19 with TRBJ2-7; 12 bases fit TRBD1. The CDR3 sequence is 14 residues long. Germline CDR1 reads LNHDA; CDR2 reads SQIVND (reference sequence). With 5 bases clipped from V and 6 bases from J, the junction kept 5 bases outside the gene matches. This CDR3 reads CASSAGTGGSEQYF. DNA of the CDR3: TGTGCCAGTAGTGCCGGGACAGGGGGCAGCGAGCAGTACTTC.